This entry lists 30 T cell receptor beta chains sequenced from one sample in a study of T cell repertoires in cytomegalovirus infection. TCRdb re-called the reads through MiXCR, storing one row per CDR3 protein. The profile shows around 530,000 distinct CDR3 sequences, 26% of them singletons. Sample: PBMCs. The receptor set was obtained from a human donor in good health (CMV status not recorded). Some clones in this sample may be carry-over from other donors' samples.

The chain couples TRBV12-3 or TRBV12-4 to TRBJ2-7; D uncertain. V lost 1 base and J lost 8, with 12 bases in between. CDR3 length equals 13 residues. The CDR3 is CASSLGSQTQQYV. The CDR3 DNA follows: TGTGCCAGCAGTTTAGGGTCCCAGACTCAGCAGTACGTC.

This clonotype has a handful of counts. The CDR3 bases are TGTGCCAGCAGCTTAAGGACAGGGGCCCGTGCAGCCAAAAACATTCAGTACTTC. It specifies CASSLRTGARAAKNIQYF. This rearrangement joins TRBV7-9 to TRBJ2-4; 9 bases agree with TRBD1. The CDR3 runs to 18 residues. V shed 2 bases, J shed 0 bases, and the junction held 8 bases outside the gene matches. The germline V gene has CDR1 SEHNR and CDR2 FQNEAQ (reference sequence). The complete variable domain, with remaining parts taken from reference TRBV7-9 and TRBJ2-4, reads DTGVSQNPRHKITKRGQNVTFRCDPISEHNRLYWYRQTLGQGPEFLTYFQNEAQLEKSRLLSDRFSAERPKGSFSTLEIQRTEQGDSAMYLCASSLRTGARAAKNIQYFGAGTRLSVL.

The chain uses TRBV20-1 and TRBJ2-7; TRBD2 agrees at 8 bases. CDR3 size: 13 residues. Germline CDR1 reads DFQATT; CDR2 reads SNEGSKA (reference sequence). V was pared by 7 bases and J by 6 bases, with 11 bases of the junction left unmatched. The CDR3 here is CSVPGLAGFEQYF. The DNA of the CDR3 is TGCAGTGTCCCGGGGCTAGCGGGCTTCGAGCAGTACTTC.

This clonotype was counted only a few times. Mismatch with germline at one junction end may stem from a read error. The chain couples TRBV7-7 to TRBJ1-1, with 7 positions matching TRBD1. CDR1 and CDR2 from the germline V gene are SSHAT and FNYEAQ (reference sequence). The CDR3 runs to 13 residues. CDR3 DNA: TGTGCTAGCAGCTTAGATCATGGACAGGTCGAGTTCTTT. Translating gives CASSLDHGQVEFF.

This clonotype was seen repeatedly, ten times or more. The chain has TRBV7-2 and TRBJ2-1; 9 positions agree with TRBD2. J lost 8 bases, V lost 5 bases, and 16 bases had no gene match. Per germline, CDR1 SGHTA and CDR2 FQGNSA. The CDR3 is 17 residues long. The CDR3 DNA is TGTGCCAGCAGCATCCCCTTAGCGGGAGAAGTTAGCGATGAGCAGTTCTTC. Its protein is CASSIPLAGEVSDEQFF.

V is TRBV7-9 and J is TRBJ2-1, with 9 nucleotides matching TRBD2. The germline V gene encodes CDR1 SEHNR and CDR2 FQNEAQ (reference sequence). The junction had 11 bases not matched to a gene; V was cut back by 3 bases and J by 8 bases. This CDR3 region has 16 residues. The CDR3 loop reads CASSLQAGGLHDEQFF. The DNA of the CDR3 is TGTGCCAGCAGCTTGCAGGCGGGAGGGCTTCACGATGAGCAGTTCTTC.

This clonotype was seen repeatedly, ten times or more. The chain links TRBV7-2 to TRBJ1-2; 7 positions agree with TRBD1. CDR3 size: 13 residues. Germline V gives CDR1 SGHTA, CDR2 FQGNSA. Trimming at V came to 5 bases and at J to 8 bases, leaving 8 bases not matched to a gene. In DNA, the CDR3 is TGTGCCAGCAGCCGTGACAGGGTGCACGGCTACACCTTC. Protein: CASSRDRVHGYTF. Filled out from reference TRBV7-2 and TRBJ1-2, the complete variable domain reads GAGVSQSPSNKVTEKGKDVELRCDPISGHTALYWYRQSLGQGLEFLIYFQGNSAPDKSGLPSDRFSAERTGGSVSTLTIQRTQQEDSAVYLCASSRDRVHGYTFGSGTRLTVV.

The rearrangement links TRBV6-2 or TRBV6-3 to TRBJ2-1; D might be TRBD2 (6 bases). With 2 bases removed from V and 8 bases from J, the gap between germline ends came to 22 bases. The CDR3 has 17 amino acids. Germline V gives CDR1 MNHEY, CDR2 SVGEGT. CDR3 DNA sequence: TGTGCCAGCAGTTACCGGGACTCTCCCCCCTTTTTAGATGAGCAGTTCTTC. It encodes CASSYRDSPPFLDEQFF.

This clonotype has a handful of counts. The genes are TRBV7-3 and TRBJ2-2, with 8 positions matching TRBD2. CDR1 is SGHTA, CDR2 FQGTGA, per germline. CDR3 size: 14 residues. J gave up 7 bases and V 5 bases, and 6 bases lay outside the gene matches. CDR3 loop: CASSTGLVGGELFF. In nucleotides, the CDR3 is TGTGCCAGCAGCACGGGACTAGTTGGCGGGGAGCTGTTTTTT.

The rearrangement joins TRBV27 to TRBJ2-3, with TRBD2 as a possible D gene (5 bases). The CDR3 totals 17 residues. The V end was cut by 5 bases, the J end by 1 base, with 19 bases between. Germline V CDR1 and CDR2: MNHEY, SMNVEV (reference sequence). The chain's CDR3 is CASSPDERLGGTDTQYF. Written as DNA, the CDR3 is TGTGCCAGCAGTCCCGATGAGCGGTTGGGTGGCACAGATACGCAGTATTTT.

In DNA, the CDR3 is TGTGCCAGCAGTTACGGGCAGTGGCGGAAGTACAATGAGCAGTTCTTC. This gives the protein CASSYGQWRKYNEQFF. The V gene is TRBV6-6, the J gene TRBJ2-1; no reliable D call. V lost 2 bases, J lost 4 bases, and 15 bases lay in between. The CDR3 is 16 amino acids. The germline V gene encodes CDR1 MNHNY and CDR2 SVGAGI (reference sequence).

The V and J genes are TRBV7-9 and TRBJ2-1; 14 nucleotides agree with TRBD2. Germline V lookup: CDR1 SEHNR, CDR2 FQNEAQ (reference sequence). This CDR3 is 15 amino acids long. V shed 5 bases and J 12 bases; nucleotides not matched to a gene: 9. CDR3 sequence: CASSPRLAGGTRQFF. The CDR3 DNA reads as TGTGCCAGCAGCCCCCGACTAGCGGGAGGGACGAGGCAGTTCTTC.

In this sample, this clonotype turned up once. The rearrangement uses TRBV29-1 and TRBJ1-1; 8 nucleotides line up with TRBD1. Germline V gene sequence: CDR1 SQVTM, CDR2 ANQGSEA. CDR3 size: 13 residues. J lost 1 base, V lost 5 bases, and 3 bases had no gene match. CDR3 nucleotides: TGCAGCGTTACCGGACAGGGGAACACTGAAGCTTTCTTT. Its protein is CSVTGQGNTEAFF.

The CDR3 here is CASSQGLAGVGTGELFF. CDR3 DNA: TGTGCCAGCAGCCAGGGACTAGCGGGAGTTGGCACCGGGGAGCTGTTTTTT. The rearrangement links TRBV5-4 to TRBJ2-2; 14 bases match TRBD2. The CDR3 is 17 amino acids. J lost 4 bases, V lost 4 bases, and 6 bases had no gene match. Germline V gene sequence: CDR1 SGHNT, CDR2 YYREEE (reference sequence).

This clonotype was picked up many times. J is TRBJ1-2 and V is TRBV7-2, with D unclear. The CDR3 is 17 amino acids. Germline CDR1 reads SGHTA; CDR2 reads FQGNSA. Trimming removed 0 bases at V and 0 bases at J, with 14 bases between. The CDR3 here is CASSLAVVEEANYGYTF. The CDR3 bases are TGTGCCAGCAGCTTAGCGGTGGTGGAGGAAGCTAACTATGGCTACACCTTC. The full variable domain, rest sourced from reference TRBV7-2 and TRBJ1-2, is GAGVSQSPSNKVTEKGKDVELRCDPISGHTALYWYRQSLGQGLEFLIYFQGNSAPDKSGLPSDRFSAERTGGSVSTLTIQRTQQEDSAVYLCASSLAVVEEANYGYTFGSGTRLTVV.

The genes are TRBV19 and TRBJ1-5, with 7 nucleotides matching TRBD1. Trimming took 4 bases from V and 0 from J; bases not matched to a gene: 6. The CDR3 extends over 16 amino acids. Looked up from germline, CDR1 is LNHDA and CDR2 is SQIVND (reference sequence). CDR3 in amino acids: CASSKETGTSNQPQHF. CDR3 nucleotide sequence: TGTGCCAGTAGTAAAGAGACAGGGACTAGCAATCAGCCCCAGCATTTT.

This clonotype has ten or more counts. V gene TRBV2 combines with J gene TRBJ2-3; a possible D gene is TRBD1 (5 bases). The CDR3 contains 12 residues. V lost 2 bases to trimming and J lost 9 bases, with 9 bases between them. CDR1 and CDR2 (germline): SNHLY, FYNNEI. CDR3 in DNA: TGTGCCAGCAGTGAACGGACACCCACGCAGTATTTT. Amino acid sequence: CASSERTPTQYF. The complete variable domain, with remaining parts taken from reference TRBV2 and TRBJ2-3, reads EPEVTQTPSHQVTQMGQEVILRCVPISNHLYFYWYRQILGQKVEFLVSFYNNEISEKSEIFDDQFSVERPDGSNFTLKIRSTKLEDSAMYFCASSERTPTQYFGPGTRLTVL.

The chain couples TRBV28 to TRBJ2-7, with 7 bases that match TRBD2. CDR3 length equals 16 residues. V shed 3 bases and J 4 bases; nucleotides not matched to a gene: 12. Germline assignment: CDR1 MDHEN and CDR2 SYDVKM. Written as DNA, the CDR3 is TGTGCCAGCAGTTTTCCCAGGACTAGGCCCCTATACGAGCAGTACTTC. Its translation is CASSFPRTRPLYEQYF.

The chain has TRBV6-2 or TRBV6-3 and TRBJ1-5; 7 bases align to TRBD1. Germline CDR1 reads MNHEY; CDR2 reads SVGEGT. The CDR3 runs to 16 residues. The junction had 12 bases not matched to a gene; V was cut back by 7 bases and J by 3 bases. CDR3 nucleotide sequence: TGTGCCAGCAACGGTGAGGGGGCTCAAACCAATCAGCCCCAGCATTTT. It codes for CASNGEGAQTNQPQHF.

Concerning this clonotype itself: The junction departs from germline at one end; a sequencing error may be responsible. This chain connects TRBV5-3 to TRBJ2-2; D is unclear. TRBV5-3 is designated an ORF whose function remains uncertain. This CDR3 spans 15 amino acids. The CDR3 is CASSSTRQNTGELFF. The CDR3 coding sequence is TGTGCCAGCAGCTCCACCCGACAGAACACCGGGGAGCTGTTTTTT.

The chain is built from TRBV7-8 and TRBJ1-3, with 7 bases identical to TRBD1. Germline loops: CDR1 SGHVS, CDR2 FQNEAQ. The length of the CDR3 is 16 residues. With 4 bases clipped from V and 3 bases from J, the junction kept 9 bases outside the gene matches. The CDR3 DNA sequence: TGTGCCAGCAGCTCCCCACAGGGGTGGAATGGAAACACCATATATTTT. Its protein product is CASSSPQGWNGNTIYF.

This clonotype was detected only a few times. The rearrangement joins TRBV29-1 to TRBJ2-3; tentatively, D is TRBD1 (5 bases). This CDR3 comprises 14 residues. V lost 6 bases to trimming and J lost 0 bases, with 13 bases between them. Germline assignment: CDR1 SQVTM and CDR2 ANQGSEA. CDR3 DNA: TGCAGCGTCAAAATAGGACAAAGCACAGATACGCAGTATTTT. Translating gives CSVKIGQSTDTQYF.

The gene calls are TRBV20-1 and TRBJ2-7; unclear D gene. From germline, CDR1 is DFQATT and CDR2 SNEGSKA (reference sequence). The CDR3 spans 14 residues. Trimming took 6 bases from V and 3 from J, leaving 18 bases between them. CDR3 in amino acids: CSAVPRDRNYEQYF. The DNA of the CDR3 is TGCAGTGCCGTCCCCCGAGACCGGAACTACGAGCAGTACTTC.

The V and J genes are TRBV15 and TRBJ2-7; D is unresolved. Germline V gene lookup returns CDR1 LNHNV and CDR2 YYDKDF (reference sequence). This CDR3 comprises 12 residues. V was cut by 1 base and J by 2 bases, with 3 bases left in between. The CDR3 reads CATSRGPYEQYF. The CDR3, as DNA: TGTGCCACCAGCAGAGGACCCTACGAGCAGTACTTC.

The chain combines TRBV7-2 with TRBJ2-2, with no clear D. CDR1 and CDR2 (germline): SGHTA, FQGNSA. The CDR3 extends over 15 amino acids. V was cut by 1 base and J by 3 bases, with 9 bases left in between. In DNA form, the CDR3 reads TGTGCCAGCAGCTTAGGGAATACAGACACCGGGGAGCTGTTTTTT. Its protein is CASSLGNTDTGELFF.

The rearrangement uses TRBV7-6 and TRBJ2-2; D ambiguous. Trimming removed 5 bases at V and 6 bases at J, with 7 bases between. The CDR3 contains 12 residues. In germline, CDR1 is SGHVS, CDR2 FNYEAQ. CDR3 sequence: CASSPASGELFF. CDR3 sequence (DNA): TGTGCCAGCAGCCCCGCGTCCGGGGAGCTGTTTTTT.

As regards this clonotype: Since a much larger clone is just one base distant, this may be a read error. The chain joins TRBV7-8 to TRBJ1-4, with TRBD1 matching over 8 bases. Germline-derived CDR1 and CDR2 are SGHVS and FQNEAQ. The CDR3 spans 15 residues. CDR3 bases: TGTGCCAGCAGCACAGGGGGTCCAACTAATGAAAAACAGTTTTTT. It yields the protein CASSTGGPTNEKQFF.

The V call is TRBV10-3, the J call TRBJ2-7, with 7 positions matching TRBD2. The V and J ends lost 2 bases and 2 bases, in that order; junction bases with no gene match: 6. The CDR3 is 15 amino acids. Germline-derived CDR1 and CDR2 are ENHRY and SYGVKD. CDR3 sequence reads: CAISEPALAAYEQYV. The CDR3 DNA is TGTGCCATCAGTGAGCCCGCCCTAGCGGCCTACGAGCAGTACGTC.

The rearrangement joins TRBV12-3 or TRBV12-4 to TRBJ2-7; the D gene is possibly TRBD1 (5 bases). The CDR3 is made up of 13 amino acids. The V gene lost 2 bases and the J gene lost 3 bases, with 8 bases spanning the gap. CDR3: CASSLSGRYEQYV. The CDR3 DNA reads as TGTGCCAGCAGTTTATCAGGGCGCTACGAGCAGTACGTC.

In this sample, this clonotype turned up many times. The V and J genes are TRBV7-2 and TRBJ2-1, with D hard to call. Trimming left V 2 bases short and J 0 bases short, with 8 bases between. Germline CDR1 and CDR2: SGHTA and FQGNSA. This CDR3 spans 15 amino acids. CDR3 sequence: CASSLRAGSYNEQFF. The CDR3, as DNA: TGTGCCAGCAGCTTAAGGGCAGGCTCCTACAATGAGCAGTTCTTC.